This T cell receptor beta chain was found in a study of blood T cells in healthy people across ages. Comment on this clonotype: Its antigen is still unknown.

The germline V gene has CDR1 MNHNS and CDR2 SASEGT. The CDR3 is 18 residues long. The V end was cut by 2 bases, the J end by 2 bases, with 20 bases between. Healthy Caucasian individuals from Russia aged 6 to 90 were enrolled as donors. For the second PCR, which ran for roughly 6 to 12 cycles, a sample-barcoded 5' primer and a J-beta primer mix were used. Via MiXCR, TCRdb re-called the 5' RACE reads, giving one row per CDR3 protein. The sample shows about 1,800,000 distinct CDR3 sequences, over 25% of them seen only once. Study-level findings and limits: Comparison with aged donors showed that long-lived donors had more naive CD4+ cells and higher diversity. Age showed a roughly linear inverse relationship with TCR beta diversity per million T cells.

The sample consisted of blood. The V call is TRBV6-1, the J call TRBJ2-3, with D uncertain. This receptor was taken from a woman in her 30s in good health. CDR3 residues: CASSEPRRHTTDTDTQYF. DNA of the CDR3: TGTGCCAGCAGTGAACCCCGTCGCCATACTACCGACACAGATACGCAGTATTTT.